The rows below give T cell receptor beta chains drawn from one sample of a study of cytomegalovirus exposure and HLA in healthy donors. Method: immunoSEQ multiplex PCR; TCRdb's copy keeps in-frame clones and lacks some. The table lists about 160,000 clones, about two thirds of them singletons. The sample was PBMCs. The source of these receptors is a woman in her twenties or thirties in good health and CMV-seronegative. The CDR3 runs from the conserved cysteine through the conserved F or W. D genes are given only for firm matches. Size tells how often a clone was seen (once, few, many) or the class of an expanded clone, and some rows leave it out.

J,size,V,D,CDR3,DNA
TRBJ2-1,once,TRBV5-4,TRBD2,CASSTPGTSPEPEQFF,TGTGCCAGCAGCACCCCCGGGACTAGCCCGGAACCTGAGCAGTTCTTC
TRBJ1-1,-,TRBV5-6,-,CASSSPGFNTEAFF,TGTGCCAGCAGCTCCCCGGGATTTAACACTGAAGCTTTCTTT
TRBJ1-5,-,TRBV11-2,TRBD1,CASSPWGQEYQPQHF,TGTGCCAGCAGCCCTTGGGGACAGGAGTATCAGCCCCAGCATTTT
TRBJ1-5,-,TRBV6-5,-,CASSDSGAGNQPQHF,TGTGCCAGCAGTGACTCTGGGGCAGGCAATCAGCCCCAGCATTTT
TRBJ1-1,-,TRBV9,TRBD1,CASSPRRDSTEAFF,TGTGCCAGCAGCCCCCGACGGGACAGCACTGAAGCTTTCTTT
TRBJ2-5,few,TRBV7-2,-,CASSRGGATQYF,TGTGCCAGCAGCCGGGGAGGCGCGACCCAGTACTTC
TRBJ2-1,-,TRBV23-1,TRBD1,CASSLGQGAWNEQFF,TGCGCCAGCAGCCTGGGACAGGGGGCTTGGAATGAGCAGTTCTTC
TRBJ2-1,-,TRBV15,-,CATSRDYGGPPLGNEQFF,TGTGCCACCAGCAGAGATTATGGAGGGCCCCCCCTGGGGAATGAGCAGTTCTTC
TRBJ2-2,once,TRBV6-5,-,CATTSLGELFF,TGTGCCACTACTAGTCTCGGGGAGCTGTTTTTT
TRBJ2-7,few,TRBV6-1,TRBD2,CASSEALGGYEQYF,TGTGCCAGCAGTGAAGCGTTGGGGGGGTACGAGCAGTACTTC
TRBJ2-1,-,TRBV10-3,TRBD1,CAIRTGQGIEQFF,TGTGCCATCAGGACGGGACAGGGGATTGAGCAGTTCTTC
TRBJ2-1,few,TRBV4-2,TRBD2,CASQERSGVGRDEQFF,TGTGCCAGCCAAGAGCGGAGCGGGGTCGGGCGCGATGAGCAGTTCTTC
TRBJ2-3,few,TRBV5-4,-,CASSLQGRGKDTQYF,TGTGCCAGCAGCTTGCAGGGCAGGGGAAAAGATACGCAGTATTTT
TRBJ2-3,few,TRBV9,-,CASSALPPGGATDTQYF,TGTGCCAGCAGCGCCCTACCTCCGGGGGGCGCGACAGATACGCAGTATTTT
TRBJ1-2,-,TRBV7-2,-,CASTEDPLNYGYTF,TGTGCCAGCACCGAGGATCCACTTAACTATGGCTACACCTTC
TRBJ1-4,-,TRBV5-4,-,CASSPPDSSEKLFF,TGTGCCAGCAGCCCCCCGGACAGTAGCGAAAAACTGTTTTTT
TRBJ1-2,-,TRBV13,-,CASSPALLYGYTF,TGTGCCAGCAGCCCCGCGCTACTTTATGGCTACACCTTC
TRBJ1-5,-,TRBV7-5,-,CVRSREPQHF,TGTGTCAGAAGCCGAGAGCCCCAGCATTTT
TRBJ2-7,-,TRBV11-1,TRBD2,CASSPVGGLAGDEQYF,TGTGCCAGCAGCCCAGTAGGTGGACTAGCGGGGGACGAGCAGTACTTC
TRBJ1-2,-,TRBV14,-,CASSPGPAGSYTF,TGTGCCAGCAGCCCCGGCCCGGCGGGGAGCTACACCTTC
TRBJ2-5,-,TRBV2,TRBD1,CASSTGQEETQYF,TGTGCCAGCAGCACGGGACAGGAAGAGACCCAGTACTTC
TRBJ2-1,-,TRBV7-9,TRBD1,CASSPGGTGFDEQFF,TGTGCCAGCAGCCCCGGCGGGACAGGTTTCGATGAGCAGTTCTTC
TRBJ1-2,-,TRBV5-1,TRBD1,CASSFGQGYGYTF,TGCGCCAGCAGCTTCGGACAGGGCTATGGCTACACCTTC
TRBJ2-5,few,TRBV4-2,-,CASSQDFMEVKYF,TGTGCCAGCAGCCAAGATTTTATGGAGGTAAAGTACTTC
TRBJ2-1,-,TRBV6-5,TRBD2,CASIERGGYEQFF,TGTGCCAGCATAGAGCGGGGTGGTTATGAGCAGTTCTTC
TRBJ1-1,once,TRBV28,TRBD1,CASMGQQNTEAFF,TGTGCCAGCATGGGACAGCAGAACACTGAAGCTTTCTTT
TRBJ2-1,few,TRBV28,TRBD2,CASTPLGSGRALGNEQFF,TGTGCCAGCACCCCCCTGGGAAGCGGGAGAGCCCTCGGGAATGAGCAGTTCTTC